Below are 6 T cell receptor beta chains sequenced from a single sample in a study of Ad26.COV2.S vaccination and SARS-CoV-2 variants (dated by TCRdb to the early 2020s). Library prep was done by the immunoSEQ multiplex PCR assay. TCRdb obtained this table from immuneACCESS and retained in-frame rearrangements with V and J assigned. These tables miss some clones; where compared with another copy, unresolved V genes account for less than half of the shortfall, and the remainder is unexplained. This sample holds 400,000 to 500,000 clones; nearly 90% were observed only once. Clones ranked in the top ten supply about 2.5% of the sample. The treatment or condition label corresponds to: 15 to 20 received Ad26.COV2.S at low or high dose, single or two shots; about 5 received placebo; per-sample allocation not given. Repertoires of vaccine and placebo recipients were sequenced from samples collected on day 63 after the first injection.

Material: peripheral blood, obtained in a trial of Ad26.COV2.S vaccine versus placebo. The receptors come from a person aged 18-60 years who received the Ad26.COV2.S COVID-19 vaccine or a placebo.

This chain uses TRBV19 with TRBJ1-1; 9 positions agree with TRBD1. Germline V lookup: CDR1 LNHDA, CDR2 SQIVND (reference sequence). The CDR3 has 13 residues. V lost 7 bases to trimming and J lost 3 bases; unmatched junction nucleotides: 3. CDR3 nucleotide sequence: TGTGCCAGTAACAGGGGGCGTGACACTGAAGCTTTCTTT. Its translation: CASNRGRDTEAFF.

The chain carries TRBV11-3 and TRBJ2-5; D call uncertain. The germline V and J ends were trimmed by 0 bases and 0 bases, with 5 bases remaining between them. Germline V CDR1 and CDR2: SGHNT, YENEEA. This CDR3 has 14 amino acids. Here the CDR3 DNA reads TGTGCCAGCAGCTTAGAGGTTAACCAAGAGACCCAGTACTTC. Translation: CASSLEVNQETQYF.

This chain uses TRBV27 with TRBJ2-1; the match to TRBD1 covers 8 bases. The CDR3 totals 17 residues. Per the germline V gene, CDR1 is MNHEY and CDR2 is SMNVEV (reference sequence). Trimming removed 1 base from V and 0 bases from J; junction bases left unmatched: 5. The CDR3 DNA reads TGTGCCAGCAGTTTATTTTATGGGACAGGCTCCTACAATGAGCAGTTCTTC. Translated, it gives CASSLFYGTGSYNEQFF.

The chain recombines TRBV5-5 with TRBJ1-5, with D tentatively TRBD1 (6 bases). The ends were cut back, 4 bases at V and 5 bases at J, with 10 bases in the middle. CDR1 and CDR2 (germline): SGHKS, YYEKEE (reference sequence). There are 13 residues in the CDR3. The CDR3: CASSRGPHQPQHF. DNA of the CDR3: TGTGCCAGCAGCCGGGGGCCCCATCAGCCCCAGCATTTT.

This chain joins TRBV30 and TRBJ1-1; 8 positions match TRBD1. Trimming took 0 bases from V and 5 from J; bases not matched to a gene: 2. The CDR3 is 13 residues long. Germline CDR1 reads GTSNPN; CDR2 reads SVGIG (reference sequence). DNA for the CDR3: TGTGCCTGGAGTGTTCGGACAGGGACTGAAGCTTTCTTT. Translated: CAWSVRTGTEAFF.

The CDR3 coding sequence is TGTGCCAGCAGTTCGCCTCCCGGGGGCTACACCTTC. Residues: CASSSPPGGYTF. This chain links TRBV27 with TRBJ1-2, with unresolved D. The germline V gene encodes CDR1 MNHEY and CDR2 SMNVEV (reference sequence). This CDR3 has 12 residues. Deletions cut 4 bases from V and 8 bases from J, with 11 bases between.